This T cell receptor beta chain was recovered during a study of radiation and T cells in renal cell carcinoma. The CDR3 runs 16 residues. Germline loops: CDR1 SGHTS, CDR2 YDEGEE. Trimming pared 1 base from V and 4 bases from J, leaving 17 bases between. Clones were sequenced by immunoSEQ multiplex PCR, and TCRdb holds only the in-frame ones, with some missing. This repertoire shows 130,000 to 150,000 clones, roughly 88% found once; its top ten account for 12%. Documented time point: baseline pretreatment blood. Treatment given: 15 Gy SBRT to primary tumor, nephrectomy 4 weeks later. After SBRT, blood was collected at 2 and 4 weeks, plus baseline. The patient's renal cell carcinoma had clear cell pathology. The study's findings and limits: Without pretreatment biopsies, baseline tumor clonotype presence was undetermined. In blood, top tumor clones expanded by 2 weeks, shrinking by 4.

About this clone itself: Its antigen is undetermined.

Material: blood, obtained from a patient whose treatment included radiotherapy and nephrectomy. The chain recombines TRBV5-8 with TRBJ1-1; maybe TRBD1 (6 bases). This clonotype was obtained from a woman aged 45-59 years with renal cell carcinoma. The CDR3 loop reads CASSLPMGGGRTEAFF. For the CDR3, the DNA is TGTGCCAGCAGCTTGCCGATGGGCGGGGGGCGCACTGAAGCTTTCTTT.